The 21 T cell receptor beta chains reported below all come from one sample, sequenced in a study of cytomegalovirus exposure and HLA in healthy donors. The PCR ran on 60 Vbeta and 13 Jbeta primers. The table came from immunoSEQ multiplex PCR; TCRdb's copy has only in-frame clones and leaves some out. There are about 110,000 clones in the sample; around 80% occur only once, and approximately 2.4% lies in the top ten. The sequenced sample consisted of PBMCs. Receptors were obtained from a man aged 40-55 years in good health and CMV-seronegative.

J is TRBJ2-7 and V is TRBV6-5, with TRBD1 as a possible D gene (5 bases). V was pared by 5 bases and J by 4 bases, with 15 bases between. The CDR3 totals 14 residues. Looked up from germline, CDR1 is MNHEY and CDR2 is SVGAGI. The CDR3 here is CASSIQGPGYEQYF. CDR3 coding DNA: TGTGCCAGCAGTATACAAGGGCCAGGGTACGAGCAGTACTTC.

The V and J genes are TRBV7-6 and TRBJ2-7; D perhaps matches TRBD2 (6 bases). The CDR3 has 14 amino acids. The V gene lost 1 base and the J gene lost 4 bases, with 11 bases spanning the gap. Germline CDR1 and CDR2: SGHVS and FNYEAQ. The CDR3 coding sequence is TGTGCCAGCAGCTTAGGGAGGGGTCCGTACGAGCAGTACTTC. Protein product: CASSLGRGPYEQYF.

The chain's CDR3 is CASGRQGNTEAFF. CDR3 nucleotides: TGTGCCAGCGGACGACAGGGCAACACTGAAGCTTTCTTT. The chain recombines TRBV9 with TRBJ1-1, with TRBD1 matching 7 bases. Germline V gives CDR1 SGDLS, CDR2 YYNGEE. After removal of 7 bases from V and 2 bases from J, the junction contained 5 bases not matched to a gene. This CDR3 contains 13 residues.

With regard to this clone: An end of the junction differs from the germline gene, which may be a read error. Other DNA sequences in the same sample also yield this CDR3. V and J are TRBV7-2 and TRBJ1-5; 9 bases are shared with TRBD1. Germline V gives CDR1 SGHTA, CDR2 FQGNSA. The CDR3 length is 16 residues. CDR3 sequence: CASSRTGQGGAQPQHF. CDR3 bases: TGCGCCAGCAGCCGCACGGGACAGGGCGGTGCGCAGCCCCAGCATTTT.

The gene calls are TRBV11-2 and TRBJ2-1; D gene ambiguous. Germline V CDR1 and CDR2: SGHAT, FQNNGV. V shed 4 bases and J shed 10 bases, with 14 bases lying between them. This CDR3 is built from 13 residues. The CDR3 reads CASSSGLGQEQFF. For the CDR3, the DNA is TGTGCCAGCAGCTCCGGATTGGGCCAGGAGCAGTTCTTC.

This chain joins TRBV7-2 and TRBJ1-2; TRBD1 agrees at 7 bases. V lost 2 bases and J lost 7; bases outside the gene matches: 7. The CDR3 spans 14 residues. From germline, CDR1 is SGHTA and CDR2 FQGNSA. This chain's CDR3 is CASSLPGQPAGYTF. The CDR3 DNA reads as TGTGCCAGCAGCTTACCGGGACAGCCTGCTGGCTACACCTTC. The full variable domain, with the rest looked up from reference TRBV7-2 and TRBJ1-2, is GAGVSQSPSNKVTEKGKDVELRCDPISGHTALYWYRQSLGQGLEFLIYFQGNSAPDKSGLPSDRFSAERTGGSVSTLTIQRTQQEDSAVYLCASSLPGQPAGYTFGSGTRLTVV.

This clone was detected a few times. The gene calls are TRBV7-8 and TRBJ2-5, with 14 bases matching TRBD2. The germline CDR1 and CDR2 sequences are SGHVS and FQNEAQ. The CDR3 totals 18 residues. Trimming took 0 bases from V and 3 from J; bases not matched to a gene: 6. CDR3 bases: TGTGCCAGCAGCTTAGCCCGTAGACTAGCGGGGGGGAAAGAGACCCAGTACTTC. Translated: CASSLARRLAGGKETQYF.

The genes are TRBV4-2 and TRBJ2-3; D gene unclear. Germline assignment: CDR1 LGHNA and CDR2 YNFKEQ. Trimming stripped 3 bases from V and 3 bases from J, with 7 bases between. The CDR3 is made up of 13 amino acids. The CDR3 DNA sequence: TGTGCCAGCAGCCAGACTGGGACAGATACGCAGTATTTT. This gives the protein CASSQTGTDTQYF.

This clone has a handful of counts. The CDR3 DNA follows: TGTGCCAGCAGCTTACACAGCGGGGGAGCTGAGACCCAGTACTTC. Translating it yields CASSLHSGGAETQYF. The rearrangement uses TRBV11-2 and TRBJ2-5; 8 nucleotides align to TRBD2. The CDR3 totals 15 residues. V lost 2 bases to trimming and J lost 5 bases; unmatched junction nucleotides: 7. The V gene's germline CDR1 is SGHAT and CDR2 FQNNGV. The full variable domain, rest sourced from reference TRBV11-2 and TRBJ2-5, is EAGVAQSPRYKIIEKRQSVAFWCNPISGHATLYWYQQILGQGPKLLIQFQNNGVVDDSQLPKDRFSAERLKGVDSTLKIQPAKLEDSAVYLCASSLHSGGAETQYFGPGTRLLVL.

The chain combines TRBV4-1 with TRBJ1-1, with TRBD1 identical over 8 bases. This CDR3 comprises 15 residues. The ends lost 5 bases at V and 0 bases at J; junction bases unmatched: 5. Germline V lookup: CDR1 MGHRA, CDR2 YSYEKL. The CDR3 sequence: CASSSPDRVNTEAFF. The CDR3 DNA sequence: TGCGCCAGCAGCTCTCCGGACAGGGTGAACACTGAAGCTTTCTTT.

The V gene is TRBV2, the J gene TRBJ1-5; no firm D call. Germline V gene data show CDR1 as SNHLY and CDR2 as FYNNEI. V lost 6 bases and J 0 bases, leaving 9 bases between the germline ends. The CDR3 loop spans 14 amino acids. The CDR3: CASRETYSNQPQHF. CDR3 bases: TGTGCCAGCAGGGAGACCTATAGCAATCAGCCCCAGCATTTT.

As for this clone: The same CDR3 is also encoded by other DNA sequences in this sample. The V and J genes are TRBV18 and TRBJ1-1; D ambiguous. The CDR3 spans 13 residues. Germline V gene sequence: CDR1 KGHSH, CDR2 LQKENI. Trimming shortened V by 2 bases and J by 3 bases, and 7 bases separated the two germline ends. The CDR3 nucleotides read TGTGCCAGCTCACCAGGGGAGGACACTGAAGCTTTCTTT. It encodes CASSPGEDTEAFF.

A single count supports this clone. This chain uses TRBV15 with TRBJ1-5; D gene ambiguous. Germline CDR1 is LNHNV and CDR2 is YYDKDF (reference sequence). With 0 bases removed from V and 0 bases from J, the gap between germline ends came to 6 bases. This CDR3 has 15 residues. The CDR3 nucleotides read TGTGCCACCAGCAGAGAGCGTAATAGCAATCAGCCCCAGCATTTT. Protein sequence: CATSRERNSNQPQHF.

V and J are TRBV10-2 and TRBJ2-7, with 16 bases fitting TRBD2. V lost 6 bases, J lost 4 bases, and 3 bases stayed unmatched. The CDR3 is 15 amino acids. CDR1 is WSHSY, CDR2 SAAADI, per germline. The CDR3 coding sequence is TGCGCCAGCAGGGGACTAGCGGGGGGGCTGTACGAGCAGTACTTC. Its protein product is CASRGLAGGLYEQYF.

The chain combines TRBV5-5 with TRBJ2-7, with 7 bases that match TRBD2. With 0 bases clipped from V and 3 bases from J, the junction kept 6 bases outside the gene matches. CDR3 length equals 15 residues. In germline, CDR1 is SGHKS, CDR2 YYEKEE (reference sequence). The CDR3 loop reads CASSLGERGVYEQYF. CDR3 bases: TGTGCCAGCAGCTTGGGCGAACGGGGGGTCTACGAGCAGTACTTC.

This chain links TRBV7-9 with TRBJ2-3; 7 bases are a match to TRBD2. Germline CDR1 reads SEHNR; CDR2 reads FQNEAQ (reference sequence). V lost 4 bases to trimming and J lost 1 base; unmatched junction nucleotides: 8. CDR3 size: 16 residues. CDR3 DNA sequence: TGTGCCAGCAGCTCTGGCGGGGGACGTGGCACAGATACGCAGTATTTT. It is translated as CASSSGGGRGTDTQYF.

The chain joins TRBV5-1 to TRBJ1-2, with 7 bases lining up with TRBD1. CDR3 length equals 14 residues. Germline CDR1 reads SGHRS; CDR2 reads YFSETQ. The J segment lost 3 bases and the V segment lost 0 bases, leaving 2 bases of the junction unmatched. The CDR3 is CASSLAGQDYGYTF. DNA for the CDR3: TGCGCCAGCAGCTTGGCCGGACAGGACTATGGCTACACCTTC. The complete variable domain, with remaining parts taken from reference TRBV5-1 and TRBJ1-2, reads KAGVTQTPRYLIKTRGQQVTLSCSPISGHRSVSWYQQTPGQGLQFLFEYFSETQRNKGNFPGRFSGRQFSNSRSEMNVSTLELGDSALYLCASSLAGQDYGYTFGSGTRLTVV.

The chain recombines TRBV6-1 with TRBJ1-2; 7 bases are a match to TRBD1. The CDR3 consists of 12 residues. Germline CDR1 is MNHNS and CDR2 is SASEGT. Here the CDR3 reads CGSGTANYGYTF. CDR3 sequence (DNA): TGTGGGTCCGGGACAGCTAACTATGGCTACACCTTC.

The CDR3 nucleotides read TGTGCCAGCAGCTTGGGGCCGTATAGCAATCAGCCCCAGCATTTT. It yields the protein CASSLGPYSNQPQHF. The chain uses TRBV5-4 and TRBJ1-5, with D uncertain. CDR3 size: 15 residues. Per germline, CDR1 SGHNT and CDR2 YYREEE (reference sequence). V shed 0 bases and J shed 0 bases, with 7 bases lying between them.

This chain joins TRBV7-9 and TRBJ2-2; D is perhaps TRBD1 (5 bases). The V and J ends lost 2 bases and 4 bases respectively, with 20 bases between them. Germline CDR1 and CDR2: SEHNR and FQNEAQ (reference sequence). The CDR3 runs 18 residues. CDR3 residues: CASSLNFGAGSSTGELFF. The CDR3 DNA is TGTGCCAGCAGCTTAAACTTTGGGGCAGGAAGCAGCACCGGGGAGCTGTTTTTT.

The CDR3 here is CATSRDPFGTNGYTF. The CDR3 DNA follows: TGTGCCACCAGCAGAGACCCCTTCGGGACAAATGGCTACACCTTC. This chain joins TRBV15 and TRBJ1-2, with a possible D match to TRBD1 (6 bases). From germline, CDR1 is LNHNV and CDR2 YYDKDF (reference sequence). This CDR3 comprises 15 residues. Trimming pared 0 bases from V and 6 bases from J, leaving 14 bases between.